A single sample gave rise to the 12 T cell receptor beta chains below, sequenced in a study of shared clonotypes between healthy human individuals. TCRdb keeps only in-frame clones here, not all; method: immunoSEQ multiplex PCR. The table shows hundreds of thousands of clones, with about two thirds occurring only once. Sequencing input: memory CD4+ T cells sorted from blood. Sample subset: CD45RA-negative fraction. The receptor source for this set is a young woman in good health.

This chain links TRBV7-6 with TRBJ2-3; D not certain. The CDR3 is 12 amino acids. Germline V gene lookup returns CDR1 SGHVS and CDR2 FNYEAQ. V dropped 8 bases and J dropped 6 bases, with 12 bases sitting between them. Written as DNA, the CDR3 is TGTGCCAGCGAGGCCGGCTCGGATACGCAGTATTTT. This codes for CASEAGSDTQYF.

This clone was seen only a few times. This chain joins TRBV19 and TRBJ2-7, with a tentative D call TRBD1 (5 bases). Trimming took off 5 bases at V and 7 bases at J, with 15 bases between the two ends. This CDR3 spans 13 amino acids. CDR1 and CDR2 from the germline V gene are LNHDA and SQIVND (reference sequence). As DNA, the CDR3 is TGTGCCAGTAGTCCCAGGGTTTTCGAGGAGCAGTACTTC. This codes for CASSPRVFEEQYF.

The chain uses TRBV18 and TRBJ2-7; no definite D call. Per the germline V gene, CDR1 is KGHSH and CDR2 is LQKENI. The CDR3 contains 15 residues. Trimming pared 3 bases from V and 2 bases from J, leaving 14 bases between. The CDR3 DNA reads as TGTGCCAGCTCACCGGGCCTGCTTGAAGCCTACGAGCAGTACTTC. It codes for CASSPGLLEAYEQYF.

The chain recombines TRBV5-6 with TRBJ2-3; D is possibly TRBD2 (6 bases). Germline lookup yields CDR1 SGHDT and CDR2 YYEEEE. The CDR3 runs to 12 residues. V was trimmed by 2 bases and J by 13 bases, leaving 14 bases between them. The CDR3 here is CASSFGGTREYF. The CDR3, as DNA: TGTGCCAGCAGCTTCGGGGGTACCAGAGAGTATTTT.

This chain joins TRBV21-1 and TRBJ1-2. TRBV21-1 has pseudogene status. The CDR3 loop spans 14 amino acids. The CDR3 DNA sequence: TGTGCCAGCAGCAAAGATCGGGGTTGGGGTGGCTACACCTTC. It yields the protein CASSKDRGWGGYTF.

This chain uses TRBV6-5 with TRBJ2-7; TRBD1 agrees at 10 bases. Germline V gives CDR1 MNHEY, CDR2 SVGAGI. The J segment lost 4 bases and the V segment lost 4 bases, leaving 4 bases of the junction unmatched. CDR3 length: 14 amino acids. Here the CDR3 DNA reads TGTGCCAGCAGTTCCGACAGGGGGCAATACGAGCAGTACTTC. Translated, it gives CASSSDRGQYEQYF.

The rearrangement uses TRBV7-3 and TRBJ2-1; TRBD2 aligns across 8 bases. The CDR3 spans 14 residues. Germline lookup yields CDR1 SGHTA and CDR2 FQGTGA. V lost 5 bases, J lost 8 bases, and 8 bases stayed unmatched. Here the CDR3 reads CASSPGTRGHEQFF. Here the CDR3 DNA reads TGTGCCAGCAGCCCTGGGACTAGGGGACATGAGCAGTTCTTC. Together with reference TRBV7-3 and TRBJ2-1, the CDR3 gives the full variable domain: GAGVSQTPSNKVTEKGKYVELRCDPISGHTALYWYRQSLGQGPEFLIYFQGTGAADDSGLPNDRFFAVRPEGSVSTLKIQRTERGDSAVYLCASSPGTRGHEQFFGPGTRLTVL.

The V gene is TRBV28, the J gene TRBJ2-7; TRBD2 aligns across 8 bases. The V and J ends lost 8 bases and 3 bases, in that order; junction bases with no gene match: 15. CDR3 size: 16 residues. Germline V gene lookup returns CDR1 MDHEN and CDR2 SYDVKM. The CDR3 loop is CASGIPGTRLGYEQYF. In DNA, the CDR3 is TGTGCCAGCGGCATACCCGGGACTAGACTCGGCTACGAGCAGTACTTC.

The V and J genes are TRBV27 and TRBJ2-7; TRBD1 agrees at 7 bases. The V and J ends lost 1 base and 7 bases, in that order; junction bases with no gene match: 16. Germline loops: CDR1 MNHEY, CDR2 SMNVEV (reference sequence). There are 17 residues in the CDR3. CDR3: CASSLYSGWDRGREQYF. CDR3 DNA sequence: TGTGCCAGCAGTTTATATTCGGGGTGGGACAGAGGTCGAGAGCAGTACTTC.

A word on this clone: The sample contains more than one DNA sequence encoding this CDR3. This chain connects TRBV5-4 to TRBJ1-4; D gene unclear. The ends were cut back, 4 bases at V and 8 bases at J, with 18 bases in the middle. The CDR3 spans 15 residues. Germline values: CDR1 SGHNT, CDR2 YYREEE (reference sequence). CDR3: CASSLGGGPGEKLFF. CDR3 nucleotide sequence: TGTGCCAGCAGCCTCGGTGGAGGGCCAGGAGAAAAACTGTTTTTT.

The gene calls are TRBV25-1 and TRBJ2-1; tentatively, D is TRBD2 (5 bases). CDR3 size: 17 residues. The germline gives CDR1 MGHDK, CDR2 SYGVNS. The ends were cut back, 3 bases at V and 2 bases at J, with 17 bases in the middle. In DNA, the CDR3 is TGTGCCAGCAGTGACTCTTCTAAGGACTTACCCTACAATGAGCAGTTCTTC. This translates into CASSDSSKDLPYNEQFF.

The rearrangement links TRBV10-1 to TRBJ2-5, with unresolved D. V dropped 2 bases and J dropped 5 bases, with 12 bases sitting between them. CDR1 WNHNN and CDR2 SYGVQD come from the germline V gene (reference sequence). CDR3 length: 14 amino acids. CDR3 protein: CASSEKTTRETQYF. The CDR3 DNA reads as TGCGCCAGCAGTGAGAAAACGACCCGCGAGACCCAGTACTTC.